This record covers a single T cell receptor beta chain. Its antigen is unknown. The sample originates from a study of CD8 T cells in ankylosing spondylitis. Study-level points and caveats: Those disease-linked clones were CD8+; they were also relatively rare in peripheral blood. Earlier studies detected some motif variants in reactive arthritis synovial fluid and blood. Disease-associated clones were reportedly significantly overrepresented in matched ankylosing spondylitis synovial fluid. Typical of ankylosing spondylitis blood, it appeared, was a TCR beta motif of several highly homologous variants.

Construction of TCR beta libraries was performed using quantitative 5'-RACE with molecular barcodes. In TCRdb, the 5' RACE reads were re-called with MiXCR into one record per CDR3 protein. Of about 800,000 distinct CDR3 sequences in the sample, 12% were seen once. Trimming stripped 3 bases from V and 4 bases from J, with 12 bases between. This CDR3 has 15 amino acids. The germline gives CDR1 MNHEY, CDR2 SVGEGT. The receptor was derived from a male donor with ankylosing spondylitis. What was sequenced was blood, either unsorted or a sorted T cell fraction (not recorded which). The gene calls are TRBV6-2 or TRBV6-3 and TRBJ2-2; no firm D call. The CDR3 DNA reads as TGTGCCAGCAGTTATGTCGTAGGGATCACCGGGGAGCTGTTTTTT. This sequence encodes CASSYVVGITGELFF.